This T cell receptor (beta chain) was sequenced for a study of T cell changes during pregnancy in multiple sclerosis. TCRdb's copy holds only in-frame clones and misses some; the assay was immunoSEQ multiplex PCR. The top ten hold more than 1.4% of the sample, which has around 68,000 clones, about nine tenths seen once. The CDR3 covers 16 residues. Trimming removed 4 bases from V and 3 bases from J; junction bases left unmatched: 10. Germline-derived CDR1 and CDR2 are SGHVS and FNYEAQ. This specimen was peripheral blood, taken in the third trimester of pregnancy. V and J are TRBV7-6 and TRBJ1-1; 8 nucleotides align to TRBD1. The receptor was derived from a female donor with multiple sclerosis, enrolled in a pregnancy study. The CDR3 loop is CASSYGQGKWDTEAFF. The CDR3 region has the DNA TGTGCCAGCAGCTACGGACAGGGCAAATGGGACACTGAAGCTTTCTTT.